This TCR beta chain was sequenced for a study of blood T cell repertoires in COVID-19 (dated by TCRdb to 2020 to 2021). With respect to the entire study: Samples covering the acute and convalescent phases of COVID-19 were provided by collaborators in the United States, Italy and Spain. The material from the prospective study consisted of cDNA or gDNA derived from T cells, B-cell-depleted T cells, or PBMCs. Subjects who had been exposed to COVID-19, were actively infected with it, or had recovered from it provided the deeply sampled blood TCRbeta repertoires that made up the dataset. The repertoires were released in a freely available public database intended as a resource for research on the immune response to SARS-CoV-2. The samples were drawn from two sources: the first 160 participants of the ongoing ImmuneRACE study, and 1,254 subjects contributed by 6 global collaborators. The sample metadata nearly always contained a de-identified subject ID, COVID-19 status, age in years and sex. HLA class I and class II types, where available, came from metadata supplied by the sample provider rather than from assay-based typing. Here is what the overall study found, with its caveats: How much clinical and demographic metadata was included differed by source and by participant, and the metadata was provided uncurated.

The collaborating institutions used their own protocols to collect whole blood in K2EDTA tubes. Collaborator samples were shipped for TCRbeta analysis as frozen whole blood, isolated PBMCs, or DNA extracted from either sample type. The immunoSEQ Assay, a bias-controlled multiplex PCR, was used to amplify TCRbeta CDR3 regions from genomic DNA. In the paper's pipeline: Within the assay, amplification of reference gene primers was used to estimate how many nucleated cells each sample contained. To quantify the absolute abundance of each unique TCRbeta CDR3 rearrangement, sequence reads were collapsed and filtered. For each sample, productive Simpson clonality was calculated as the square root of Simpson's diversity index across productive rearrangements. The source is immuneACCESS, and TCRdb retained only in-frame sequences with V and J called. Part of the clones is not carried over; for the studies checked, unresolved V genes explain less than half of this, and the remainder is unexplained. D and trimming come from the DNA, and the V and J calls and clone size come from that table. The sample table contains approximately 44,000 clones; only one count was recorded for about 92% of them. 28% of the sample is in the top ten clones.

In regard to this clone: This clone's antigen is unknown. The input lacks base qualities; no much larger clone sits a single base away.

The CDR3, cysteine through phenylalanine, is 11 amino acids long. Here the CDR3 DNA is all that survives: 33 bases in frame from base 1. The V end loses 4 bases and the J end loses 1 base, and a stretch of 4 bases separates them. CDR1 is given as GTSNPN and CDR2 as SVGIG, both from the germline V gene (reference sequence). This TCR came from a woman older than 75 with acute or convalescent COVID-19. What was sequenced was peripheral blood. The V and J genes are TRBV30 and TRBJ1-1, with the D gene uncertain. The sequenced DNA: TGTGCCTGGATGAGGAACACTGAAGCTTTCTTT. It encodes CAWMRNTEAFF.